A single sample gave rise to the 8 T cell receptor beta chains below, sequenced in a study of stereotactic body radiotherapy in pancreatic ductal adenocarcinoma. In TCRdb, the bulk RNA-seq reads were re-called with MiXCR into one record per CDR3 protein. This sample's clone table lists roughly 8 distinct CDR3 sequences. The specimen was tumor tissue, collected after stereotactic body radiotherapy or without it (not recorded which). The receptors here all came from a human donor with pancreatic ductal adenocarcinoma.

In its sample, this clonotype was seen once. This chain joins TRBV2 and TRBJ2-7; the D call may be TRBD1 or TRBD2 (5 bases each). The CDR3 runs to 13 residues. Germline CDR1 and CDR2: SNHLY and FYNNEI. V was cut by 6 bases and J by 7 bases, with 16 bases left in between. Here the CDR3 reads CASSERGAGEQYF. The CDR3 DNA follows: TGTGCCAGCAGCGAGAGAGGGGCCGGGGAGCAGTACTTC.

V and J are TRBV6-5 and TRBJ2-7, with D unclear. The V gene lost 2 bases and the J gene lost 5 bases, with 10 bases spanning the gap. This CDR3 has 13 amino acids. The germline CDR1 and CDR2 sequences are MNHEY and SVGAGI. The CDR3 DNA sequence: TGTGCCAGCAGTTACACGGGTTTGAACGAGCAGTACTTC. This gives the protein CASSYTGLNEQYF.

The chain links TRBV12-3 or TRBV12-4 to TRBJ2-3; no definite D call. The CDR3 loop spans 13 amino acids. Trimming shortened V by 6 bases and J by 2 bases, and 9 bases separated the two germline ends. The CDR3 reads CASSMADTDTQYF. CDR3 in DNA: TGTGCCAGCAGCATGGCGGACACAGATACGCAGTATTTT.

The chain uses TRBV20-1 and TRBJ2-3; 9 bases align to TRBD2. CDR3 size: 16 residues. The junction had 13 bases not matched to a gene; V was cut back by 5 bases and J by 4 bases. CDR1 and CDR2 from the germline V gene are DFQATT and SNEGSKA (reference sequence). This CDR3 reads CSAGGGTSLWADTQYF. In DNA, the CDR3 is TGCAGTGCTGGGGGGGGGACTAGCTTATGGGCAGATACGCAGTATTTT.

The genes are TRBV7-2 and TRBJ2-3; 9 bases line up with TRBD2. CDR1 SGHTA and CDR2 FQGNSA come from the germline V gene. The CDR3 covers 16 residues. V lost 2 bases and J lost 5; bases outside the gene matches: 8. The CDR3 nucleotides are TGTGCCAGCAGCTTACAGGGCGGGGGGGCTGTAGATACGCAGTATTTT. Translated: CASSLQGGGAVDTQYF.

The genes are TRBV5-4 and TRBJ2-3; no reliable D call. The CDR3 has 12 amino acids. Per germline, CDR1 SGHNT and CDR2 YYREEE (reference sequence). Between the trimmed V and J ends, which lost 3 bases and 3 bases, there was a span of 5 bases. The CDR3 nucleotides read TGTGCCAGCAGCTCTATTACAGATACGCAGTATTTT. The encoded protein is CASSSITDTQYF.

This chain uses TRBV29-1 with TRBJ2-7; weak D call: TRBD2 (6 bases). CDR3 length equals 16 residues. Per germline, CDR1 SQVTM and CDR2 ANQGSEA. V lost 3 bases, J lost 0 bases, and 18 bases lay in between. The CDR3 spells CSVDLGGTGSSYEQYF. In DNA form, the CDR3 reads TGCAGCGTTGACCTGGGCGGGACGGGGAGCTCCTACGAGCAGTACTTC.

For this clonotype: Mismatch with germline at one junction end may stem from a read error. CDR3 residues: CASSLGPQGSPHGYTF. Written as DNA, the CDR3 is TGTGCCAGCAGTTTAGGCCCCCAGGGGAGTCCCCATGGCTACACCTTC. The J gene is TRBJ1-2, the V gene TRBV7-4; weak D call: TRBD1 (6 bases). The length of the CDR3 is 16 residues. Germline CDR1 is SGHVT and CDR2 is SQSDAQ.